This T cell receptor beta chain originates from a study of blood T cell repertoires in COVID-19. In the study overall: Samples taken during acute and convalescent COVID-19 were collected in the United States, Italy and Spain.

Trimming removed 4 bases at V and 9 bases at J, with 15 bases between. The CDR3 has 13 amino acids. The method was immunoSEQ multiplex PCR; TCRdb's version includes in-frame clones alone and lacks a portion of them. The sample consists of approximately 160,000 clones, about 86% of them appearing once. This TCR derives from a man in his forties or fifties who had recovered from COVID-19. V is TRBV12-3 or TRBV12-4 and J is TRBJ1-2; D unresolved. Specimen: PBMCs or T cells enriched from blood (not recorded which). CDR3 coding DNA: TGTGCCAGCAGTTCGTGGGCCGAAGGCCGCTACACCTTC. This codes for CASSSWAEGRYTF.